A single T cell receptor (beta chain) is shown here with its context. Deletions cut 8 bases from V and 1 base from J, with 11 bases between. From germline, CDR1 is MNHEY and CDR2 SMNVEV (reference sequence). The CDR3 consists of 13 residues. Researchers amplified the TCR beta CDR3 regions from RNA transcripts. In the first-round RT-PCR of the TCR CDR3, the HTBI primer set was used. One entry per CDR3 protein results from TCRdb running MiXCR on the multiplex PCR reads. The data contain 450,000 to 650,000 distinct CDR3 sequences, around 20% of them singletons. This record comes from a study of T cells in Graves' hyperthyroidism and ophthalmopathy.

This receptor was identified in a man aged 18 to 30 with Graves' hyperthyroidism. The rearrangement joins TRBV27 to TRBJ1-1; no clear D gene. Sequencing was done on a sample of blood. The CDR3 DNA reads TGTGCCAGCGGACCACACACGAACACTGAAGCTTTCTTT. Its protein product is CASGPHTNTEAFF.